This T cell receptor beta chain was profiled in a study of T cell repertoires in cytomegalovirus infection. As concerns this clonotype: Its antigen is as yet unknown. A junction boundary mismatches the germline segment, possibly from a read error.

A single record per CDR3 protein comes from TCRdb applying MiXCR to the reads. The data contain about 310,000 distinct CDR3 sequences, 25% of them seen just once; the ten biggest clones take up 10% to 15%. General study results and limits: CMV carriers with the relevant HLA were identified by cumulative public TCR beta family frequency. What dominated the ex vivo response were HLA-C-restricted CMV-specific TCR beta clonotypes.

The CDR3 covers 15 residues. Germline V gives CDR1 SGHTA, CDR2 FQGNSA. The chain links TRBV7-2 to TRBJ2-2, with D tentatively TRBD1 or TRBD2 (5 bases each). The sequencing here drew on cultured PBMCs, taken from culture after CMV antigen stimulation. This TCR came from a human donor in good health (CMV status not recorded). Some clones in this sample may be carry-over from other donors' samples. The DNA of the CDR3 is TGTGCCAGCAGCCCAAAGGCAGGGAACACCGGGGAGCTGTTGTTT. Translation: CASSPKAGNTGELLF.